Listed below are T cell receptor beta chains from one sample, sequenced in a study of early T cells in non-severe SARS-CoV-2 infection. TCRdb reprocessed the 5' RACE reads via MiXCR and lists one record per CDR3 protein. This table holds approximately 84,000 distinct CDR3 sequences, more than 13% found once. The source material was whole blood. Receptor source: an adult who was a healthcare worker with PCR-confirmed SARS-CoV-2 infection or an uninfected control (not recorded which). CDR3s include the opening cysteine and the closing phenylalanine or tryptophan. D genes are given only for firm matches. The listing skips clone size in some rows; elsewhere it reads once, few, many or a size class.

TRBJ2-3,TRBD1,TRBV12-3/TRBV12-4,.,CASSRQGAWGDTQYF,TGTGCCAGCAGCCGACAGGGGGCGTGGGGAGATACGCAGTATTTT
TRBJ2-3,TRBD2,TRBV10-3,few,CAISDAAGPTDTQYF,TGTGCCATCAGTGACGCAGCGGGACCCACAGATACGCAGTATTTT
TRBJ1-5,.,TRBV19,few,CASSISGVIGRSNQPQHF,TGTGCCAGTAGTATTTCTGGCGTTATAGGTAGAAGCAATCAGCCCCAGCATTTT
TRBJ2-3,.,TRBV2,many,CASSEARKGRATDTQYF,TGTGCCAGCAGTGAAGCGCGGAAGGGGCGGGCCACAGATACGCAGTATTTT
TRBJ2-5,TRBD1,TRBV7-2,.,CASSLGTGGTETQYF,TGTGCCAGCAGCTTAGGGACAGGGGGTACAGAGACCCAGTACTTC
TRBJ2-5,.,TRBV6-5,few,CASSYSGVNRETQYF,TGTGCCAGCAGTTACTCTGGGGTGAATCGAGAGACCCAGTACTTC
TRBJ2-7,.,TRBV7-9,few,CASRAGDAYEQYF,TGTGCCAGCAGGGCAGGTGATGCCTACGAGCAGTACTTC
TRBJ1-1,.,TRBV3-1,.,CASSQDWGNTEAFF,TGTGCCAGCAGCCAAGACTGGGGGAACACTGAAGCTTTCTTT
TRBJ2-1,.,TRBV4-3,.,CASSQDGVNEQFF,TGCGCCAGCAGCCAAGACGGGGTCAATGAGCAGTTCTTC
TRBJ2-3,TRBD2,TRBV11-2,few,CASSFSGSRDTQYF,TGTGCCAGCAGCTTTAGCGGGAGTAGGGATACGCAGTATTTT
TRBJ2-3,.,TRBV28,few,CASSPGPFTDTQYF,TGTGCCAGCAGTCCCGGGCCTTTCACAGATACGCAGTATTTT
TRBJ1-1,.,TRBV30,.,CAWSAGGETAFF,TGTGCCTGGAGTGCTGGAGGGGAAACAGCTTTCTTT
TRBJ1-2,TRBD1,TRBV5-1,few,CASSIGTDENYGYTF,TGCGCCAGCAGCATCGGGACAGATGAGAACTATGGCTACACCTTC
TRBJ1-6,TRBD1,TRBV20-1,many,CSARGGQGRSPLHF,TGCAGTGCTAGAGGGGGACAGGGTCGATCACCCCTCCACTTT
TRBJ2-1,.,TRBV5-1,few,CASSSPPNEQFF,TGCGCCAGCAGCTCCCCCCCGAATGAGCAGTTCTTC
TRBJ2-1,TRBD2,TRBV11-2,.,CASRPAYRPGLEAKQFF,TGTGCCAGCAGACCAGCTTACCGACCGGGACTAGAGGCAAAGCAGTTCTTC
TRBJ2-7,.,TRBV11-1,.,CASSLALSSYEQYF,TGTGCCAGCAGCTTAGCCTTGAGTTCCTACGAGCAGTACTTC
TRBJ2-5,.,TRBV11-2,few,CASSLSSSTSLTLETQYF,TGTGCCAGCAGCTTAAGCTCCTCCACTAGTCTGACTCTCGAGACCCAGTACTTC
TRBJ2-3,.,TRBV7-2,many,CASSLSLARDTQYF,TGTGCCAGCAGCTTAAGTCTAGCCCGAGATACGCAGTATTTT
TRBJ1-2,.,TRBV3-1,few,CASSQGQSDGYTF,TGTGCCAGCAGCCAAGGACAAAGCGATGGCTACACCTTC
TRBJ1-1,.,TRBV25-1,few,CASSGQGAFF,TGTGCCAGCAGTGGCCAGGGGGCTTTCTTT
TRBJ2-7,.,TRBV7-2,.,CASSFALGEQYF,TGTGCCAGCAGCTTCGCTCTCGGCGAGCAGTACTTC
TRBJ2-5,.,TRBV10-3,few,CAIFRTEQETQYF,TGTGCCATCTTCCGAACGGAACAAGAGACCCAGTACTTC
TRBJ2-5,.,TRBV9,many,CASSGRRGRETQYF,TGTGCCAGCAGCGGGCGGAGGGGAAGAGAGACCCAGTACTTC
TRBJ2-3,TRBD2,TRBV24-1,.,CATSRTGLADSTDTQYF,TGTGCCACCAGTCGAACCGGACTAGCGGACAGCACAGATACGCAGTATTTT
TRBJ2-7,.,TRBV29-1,few,CSVGSSDPYEQYF,TGCAGCGTCGGATCTAGCGACCCCTACGAGCAGTACTTC
TRBJ2-1,.,TRBV29-1,.,CSVENEQFF,TGCAGCGTTGAGAATGAGCAGTTCTTC
TRBJ2-2,TRBD2,TRBV24-1,.,CATSDPKREGTGELFF,TGTGCCACCAGTGATCCCAAGCGGGAGGGGACCGGGGAGCTGTTTTTT
TRBJ2-7,.,TRBV12-3/TRBV12-4,many,CASSSSQGTYEQYF,.
TRBJ1-1,.,TRBV28,many,CASSFPTGNTEAFF,TGTGCCAGCAGTTTCCCTACAGGGAACACTGAAGCTTTCTTT
TRBJ2-5,TRBD2,TRBV5-1,.,CASSLGLAGGVQETQYF,TGCGCCAGCAGCTTGGGACTAGCGGGAGGGGTCCAAGAGACCCAGTACTTC
TRBJ2-1,TRBD2,TRBV5-1,.,CASSWAPGGPNEQFF,TGCGCCAGCAGCTGGGCCCCGGGAGGGCCTAATGAGCAGTTCTTC
TRBJ1-2,TRBD1,TRBV28,.,CASREQGADYGYTF,TGTGCCAGCAGGGAACAGGGGGCCGACTATGGCTACACCTTC
TRBJ2-2,.,TRBV7-9,.,CASSPEGSGELFF,TGTGCCAGCAGCCCGGAGGGAAGCGGGGAGCTGTTTTTT
TRBJ2-1,.,TRBV11-2,.,CASSLYDRFEQFF,TGTGCCAGCAGCTTATACGACCGTTTTGAGCAGTTCTTC
TRBJ2-2,.,TRBV28,.,CASSFSQNTGELFF,TGTGCCAGCAGTTTCTCCCAGAACACCGGGGAGCTGTTTTTT
TRBJ2-7,TRBD2,TRBV7-8,.,CASSLTRASGSAYEQYF,TGTGCCAGCAGCTTAACGCGGGCTAGCGGGAGTGCCTACGAGCAGTACTTC
TRBJ2-7,TRBD1,TRBV28,.,CASSLTGTGSYEQYF,TGTGCCAGCAGTCTCACCGGGACAGGGAGTTACGAGCAGTACTTC
TRBJ2-7,TRBD1,TRBV5-4,few,CASSPGQGPYEQYF,TGTGCCAGCAGTCCCGGACAGGGTCCCTACGAGCAGTACTTC
TRBJ2-5,.,TRBV20-1,few,CSARDSQETQYF,TGCAGTGCTAGGGACAGCCAAGAGACCCAGTACTTC
TRBJ2-2,TRBD2,TRBV19,few,CASSVAGTSGGTGELFF,TGTGCCAGTAGTGTCGCCGGGACTAGCGGGGGGACCGGGGAGCTGTTTTTT
TRBJ2-1,TRBD2,TRBV18,.,CASSPQTSGRGEQFF,TGTGCCAGCTCACCACAGACTAGCGGGAGGGGTGAGCAGTTCTTC
TRBJ2-1,TRBD2,TRBV30,few,CAWSATSDNEQFF,TGTGCCTGGAGTGCCACTAGCGACAATGAGCAGTTCTTC
TRBJ2-2,.,TRBV20-1,.,CSARDWRTANTGELFF,TGCAGTGCTAGAGATTGGCGGACAGCGAACACCGGGGAGCTGTTTTTT
TRBJ2-1,.,TRBV12-3/TRBV12-4,few,CASTLESGPYNEQFF,TGTGCCAGCACCCTGGAGTCGGGGCCCTACAATGAGCAGTTCTTC
TRBJ2-1,TRBD2,TRBV28,.,CASSSRSGSSSNEQFF,TGTGCCAGCAGTTCGAGAAGCGGGAGTTCATCCAATGAGCAGTTCTTC
TRBJ2-7,.,TRBV20-1,.,CSATDRTNEQYF,TGCAGTGCCACAGACAGGACCAACGAGCAGTACTTC
TRBJ1-2,.,TRBV4-1,.,CASSLLGQRNGYTF,TGCGCCAGCAGCCTGCTCGGACAGAGGAATGGCTACACCTTC
TRBJ2-1,TRBD2,TRBV19,.,CASSIPGLAYNEQFF,TGTGCCAGTAGTATACCGGGACTAGCCTACAATGAGCAGTTCTTC
TRBJ1-2,TRBD1,TRBV6-5,.,CASSYSGQGGGYTF,TGTGCCAGCAGTTACTCGGGACAGGGTGGCGGCTACACCTTC
TRBJ2-1,.,TRBV7-8,.,CASSLVVGGPTKQDPYNEQFF,TGTGCCAGCAGCTTAGTTGTCGGGGGGCCGACCAAGCAAGATCCCTACAATGAGCAGTTCTTC
TRBJ1-4,.,TRBV7-9,.,CASSLVGRGGTNEKLFF,TGTGCCAGCAGCTTAGTCGGCCGAGGGGGAACTAATGAAAAACTGTTTTTT
TRBJ1-1,.,TRBV6-6,few,CAGRPIMNTEAFF,TGTGCCGGCCGACCGATCATGAACACTGAAGCTTTCTTT
TRBJ1-5,.,TRBV2,.,CASRSDSLNQPQHF,TGTGCCAGCAGATCAGACAGCCTTAATCAGCCCCAGCATTTT